The 10 T cell receptor beta chains below come from one sample, sequenced in a study of identical twins. One entry per CDR3 protein results from TCRdb running MiXCR on the 5' RACE reads. The table has 400,000 to 550,000 distinct CDR3 sequences, approximately 15% seen once. This same sample was also part of a study on yellow fever vaccine responses in identical twins.

The material sequenced was CD4+ T cells sorted from blood. The receptors shown here come from a woman under 30 in good health.

This clonotype was counted at least ten times. The CDR3 sequence is CASRGSGYNEQFF. In nucleotides, the CDR3 is TGTGCCAGCAGGGGTAGCGGGTACAATGAGCAGTTCTTC. The V call is TRBV12-3 or TRBV12-4, the J call TRBJ2-1; 7 bases are shared with TRBD2. The CDR3 covers 13 residues. V was pared by 6 bases and J by 4 bases, with 3 bases of the junction left unmatched.

Many counts were recorded for this clonotype. The chain has TRBV12-3 or TRBV12-4 and TRBJ2-2, with 10 bases fitting TRBD1. The CDR3 totals 15 residues. V gave up 1 base and J gave up 5 bases; unmatched junction bases: 1. The CDR3 reads CASSLGTGGTGELFF. For the CDR3, the DNA is TGTGCCAGCAGTTTAGGGACAGGGGGGACCGGGGAGCTGTTTTTT.

This clonotype was observed a handful of times. The rearrangement links TRBV7-9 to TRBJ2-7, with D possibly being TRBD2 (5 bases). The V gene lost 7 bases and the J gene lost 3 bases, with 16 bases spanning the gap. The germline gives CDR1 SEHNR, CDR2 FQNEAQ (reference sequence). This CDR3 comprises 14 residues. CDR3 amino acids: CASKVGAAHYEQYF. CDR3 DNA: TGTGCCAGCAAGGTTGGAGCGGCCCACTACGAGCAGTACTTC. Variable domain in full (rest from reference TRBV7-9 and TRBJ2-7): DTGVSQNPRHKITKRGQNVTFRCDPISEHNRLYWYRQTLGQGPEFLTYFQNEAQLEKSRLLSDRFSAERPKGSFSTLEIQRTEQGDSAMYLCASKVGAAHYEQYFGPGTRLTVT.

This rearrangement joins TRBV2 to TRBJ2-1; a weak D match, TRBD2 (7 bases). Germline CDR1 reads SNHLY; CDR2 reads FYNNEI. The CDR3 sequence is 13 residues long. Trimming cost V 5 bases and J 9 bases, with 14 bases left between them. CDR3 sequence: CASSPWGGGEQFF. CDR3 in DNA: TGTGCCAGCAGTCCGTGGGGGGGCGGTGAGCAGTTCTTC.

V is TRBV3-1 and J is TRBJ1-2; 9 bases map to TRBD1. J was trimmed by 7 bases and V by 1 base; bases with no gene match: 4. This CDR3 region has 14 residues. CDR1 is LGHDT, CDR2 YNNKEL, per germline (reference sequence). CDR3 residues: CASSQAQGAGGYTF. CDR3 sequence (DNA): TGTGCCAGCAGCCAAGCACAGGGGGCAGGTGGCTACACCTTC.

This clonotype has a count of ten or more. The rearrangement uses TRBV3-1 and TRBJ1-1; D ambiguous. Trimming removed 5 bases from V and 1 base from J, with 8 bases in between. Germline-derived CDR1 and CDR2 are LGHDT and YNNKEL (reference sequence). This CDR3 has 13 amino acids. CDR3 nucleotides: TGTGCCAGCAGCACCCGGGCGAACACTGAAGCTTTCTTT. Amino acid sequence: CASSTRANTEAFF.

This clonotype showed up just a few times. The rearrangement uses TRBV6-5 and TRBJ2-5; D unresolved. V lost 4 bases and J 5 bases, leaving 11 bases between the germline ends. This CDR3 has 13 residues. Germline V CDR1 and CDR2: MNHEY, SVGAGI. The chain's CDR3 is CASSSQTPETQYF. The CDR3 nucleotides read TGTGCCAGCAGTTCACAGACTCCGGAGACCCAGTACTTC.

The rearrangement uses TRBV27 and TRBJ2-3; the D call may be TRBD1 or TRBD2 (5 bases each). The V gene's germline CDR1 is MNHEY and CDR2 SMNVEV (reference sequence). V dropped 4 bases and J dropped 0 bases, with 20 bases sitting between them. CDR3 size: 18 residues. The CDR3 DNA reads as TGTGCCAGCAGTTCCCCCTCCGGGACGACCACTAGCACAGATACGCAGTATTTT. This translates into CASSSPSGTTTSTDTQYF.

The J gene is TRBJ2-3, the V gene TRBV28, with D possibly TRBD2 on 6 matching bases. The CDR3 is 16 amino acids. V shed 7 bases and J shed 2 bases, with 19 bases lying between them. Germline V CDR1 and CDR2: MDHEN, SYDVKM. CDR3 sequence reads: CASTEGPGPFTDTQYF. CDR3 DNA: TGTGCCAGCACGGAGGGGCCAGGCCCCTTCACAGATACGCAGTATTTT.

Only a few counts were recorded for this clonotype. The chain recombines TRBV24-1 with TRBJ2-5, with D tentatively TRBD2 (6 bases). This CDR3 is built from 14 residues. The germline V and J ends were trimmed by 3 bases and 2 bases, with 9 bases remaining between them. Germline V gene data show CDR1 as KGHDR and CDR2 as SFDVKD. The CDR3 sequence is CATSDPGLQETQYF. CDR3 nucleotide sequence: TGTGCCACCAGTGATCCAGGACTACAAGAGACCCAGTACTTC.